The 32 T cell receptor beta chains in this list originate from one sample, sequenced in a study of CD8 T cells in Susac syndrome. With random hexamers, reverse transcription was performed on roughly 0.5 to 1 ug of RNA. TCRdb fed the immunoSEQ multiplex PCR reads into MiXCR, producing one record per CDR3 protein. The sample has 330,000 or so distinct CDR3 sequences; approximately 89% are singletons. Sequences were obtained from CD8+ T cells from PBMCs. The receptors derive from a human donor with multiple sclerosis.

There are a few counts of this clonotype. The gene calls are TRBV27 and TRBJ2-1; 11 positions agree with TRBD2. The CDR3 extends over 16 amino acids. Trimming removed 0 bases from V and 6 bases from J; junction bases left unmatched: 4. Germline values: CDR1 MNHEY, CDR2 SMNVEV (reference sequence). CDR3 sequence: CASSLSLAGGPNEQFF. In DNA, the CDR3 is TGTGCCAGCAGTTTATCCTTAGCGGGAGGGCCCAATGAGCAGTTCTTC.

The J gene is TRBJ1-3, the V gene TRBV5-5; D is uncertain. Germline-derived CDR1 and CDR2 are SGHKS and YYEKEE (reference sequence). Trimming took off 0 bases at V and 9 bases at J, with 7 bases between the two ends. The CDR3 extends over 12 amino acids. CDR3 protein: CASSLGDVTIYF. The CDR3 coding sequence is TGTGCCAGCAGCTTGGGAGACGTCACCATATATTTT.

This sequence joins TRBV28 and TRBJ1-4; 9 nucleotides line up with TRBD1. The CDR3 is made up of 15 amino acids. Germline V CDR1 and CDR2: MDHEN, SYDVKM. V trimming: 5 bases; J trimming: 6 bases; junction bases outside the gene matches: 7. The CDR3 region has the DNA TGTGCCAGCAGTCCTCCGCGACAGGGGGATGAAAAACTGTTTTTT. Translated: CASSPPRQGDEKLFF.

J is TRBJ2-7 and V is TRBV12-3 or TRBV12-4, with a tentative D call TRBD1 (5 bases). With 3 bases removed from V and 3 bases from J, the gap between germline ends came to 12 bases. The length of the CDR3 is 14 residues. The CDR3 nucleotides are TGTGCCAGCAGTTTGTATGACAGAAACTACGAGCAGTACTTC. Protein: CASSLYDRNYEQYF.

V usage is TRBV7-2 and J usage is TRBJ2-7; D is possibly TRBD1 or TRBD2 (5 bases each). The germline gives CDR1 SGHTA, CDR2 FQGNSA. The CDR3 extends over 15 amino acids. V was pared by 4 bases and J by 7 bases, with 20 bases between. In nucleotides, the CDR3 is TGTGCCAGCAGCTCGATACTAGGTTGGTGGGGGGAGCAGTACTTC. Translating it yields CASSSILGWWGEQYF. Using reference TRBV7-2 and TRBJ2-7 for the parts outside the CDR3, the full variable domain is GAGVSQSPSNKVTEKGKDVELRCDPISGHTALYWYRQSLGQGLEFLIYFQGNSAPDKSGLPSDRFSAERTGGSVSTLTIQRTQQEDSAVYLCASSSILGWWGEQYFGPGTRLTVT.

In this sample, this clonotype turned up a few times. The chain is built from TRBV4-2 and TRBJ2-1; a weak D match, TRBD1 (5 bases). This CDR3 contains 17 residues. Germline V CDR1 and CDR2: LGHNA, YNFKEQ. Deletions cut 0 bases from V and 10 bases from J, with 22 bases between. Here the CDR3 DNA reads TGTGCCAGCAGCCAAGAGGTTGGGGCAGGGTTGTCGGACGAGCAGTTCTTC. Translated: CASSQEVGAGLSDEQFF.

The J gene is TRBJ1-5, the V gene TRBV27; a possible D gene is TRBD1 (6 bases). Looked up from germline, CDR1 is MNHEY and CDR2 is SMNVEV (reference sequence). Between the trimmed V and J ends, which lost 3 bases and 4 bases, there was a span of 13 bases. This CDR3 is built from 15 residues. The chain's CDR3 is CASSFTGKGNQPQHF. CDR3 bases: TGTGCCAGCAGTTTCACAGGGAAAGGAAATCAGCCCCAGCATTTT.

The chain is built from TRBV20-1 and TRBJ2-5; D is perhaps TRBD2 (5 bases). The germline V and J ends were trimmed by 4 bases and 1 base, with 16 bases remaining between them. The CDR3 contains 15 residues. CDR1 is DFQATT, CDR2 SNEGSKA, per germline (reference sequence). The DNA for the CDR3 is TGCAGTGCTACATTTTATCAGCGGAGCCAAGAGACCCAGTACTTC. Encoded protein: CSATFYQRSQETQYF.

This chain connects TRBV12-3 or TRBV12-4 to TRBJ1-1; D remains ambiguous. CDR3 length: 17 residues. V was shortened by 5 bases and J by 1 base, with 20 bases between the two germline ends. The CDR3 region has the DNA TGTGCCAGCAGTCCGACGACGGCGATCTGGGAGAACACTGAAGCTTTCTTT. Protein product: CASSPTTAIWENTEAFF.

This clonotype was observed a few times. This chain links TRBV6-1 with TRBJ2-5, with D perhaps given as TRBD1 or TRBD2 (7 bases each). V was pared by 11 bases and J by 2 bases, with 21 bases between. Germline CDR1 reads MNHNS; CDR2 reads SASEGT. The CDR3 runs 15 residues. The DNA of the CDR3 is TGTGCCTCGCAAGAGGGGGCTAGCGGACAAGAGACCCAGTACTTC. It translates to CASQEGASGQETQYF.

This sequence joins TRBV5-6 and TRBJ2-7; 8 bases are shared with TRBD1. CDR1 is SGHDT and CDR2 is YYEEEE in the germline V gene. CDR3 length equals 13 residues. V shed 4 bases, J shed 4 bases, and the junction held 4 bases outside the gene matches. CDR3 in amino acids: CASSLRQGYEQYF. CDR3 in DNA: TGTGCCAGCAGCCTCCGACAGGGGTACGAGCAGTACTTC.

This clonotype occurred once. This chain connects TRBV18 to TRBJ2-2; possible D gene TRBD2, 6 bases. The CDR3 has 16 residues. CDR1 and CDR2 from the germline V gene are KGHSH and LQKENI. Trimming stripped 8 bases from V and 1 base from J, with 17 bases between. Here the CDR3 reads CASPPLGGVNTGELFF. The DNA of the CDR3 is TGTGCCAGCCCCCCCTTAGGCGGGGTGAACACCGGGGAGCTGTTTTTT.

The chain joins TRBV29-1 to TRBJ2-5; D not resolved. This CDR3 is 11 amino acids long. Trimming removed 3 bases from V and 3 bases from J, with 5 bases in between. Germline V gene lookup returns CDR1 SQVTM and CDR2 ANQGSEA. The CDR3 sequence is CSVDTEETQYF. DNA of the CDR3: TGCAGCGTTGATACAGAAGAGACCCAGTACTTC.

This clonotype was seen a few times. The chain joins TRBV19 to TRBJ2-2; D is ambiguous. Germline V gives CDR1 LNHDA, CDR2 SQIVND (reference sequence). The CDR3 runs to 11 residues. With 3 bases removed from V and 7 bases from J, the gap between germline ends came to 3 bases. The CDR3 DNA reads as TGTGCCAGTAGTATGGGCGGGGAGCTGTTTTTT. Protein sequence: CASSMGGELFF.

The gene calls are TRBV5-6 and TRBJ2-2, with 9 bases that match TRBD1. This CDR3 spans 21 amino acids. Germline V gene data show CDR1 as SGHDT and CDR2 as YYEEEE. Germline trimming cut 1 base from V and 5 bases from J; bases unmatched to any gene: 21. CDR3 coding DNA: TGTGCCAGCAGCTTGTGGGCCCGGGACAGGGCCATTGGGGCGATAACCGGGGAGCTGTTTTTT. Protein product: CASSLWARDRAIGAITGELFF.

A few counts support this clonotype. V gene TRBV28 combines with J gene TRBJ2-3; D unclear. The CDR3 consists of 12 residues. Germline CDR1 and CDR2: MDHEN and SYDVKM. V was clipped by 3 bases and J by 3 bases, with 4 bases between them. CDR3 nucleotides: TGTGCCAGCAGTTTTCGAACAGATACGCAGTATTTT. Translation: CASSFRTDTQYF.

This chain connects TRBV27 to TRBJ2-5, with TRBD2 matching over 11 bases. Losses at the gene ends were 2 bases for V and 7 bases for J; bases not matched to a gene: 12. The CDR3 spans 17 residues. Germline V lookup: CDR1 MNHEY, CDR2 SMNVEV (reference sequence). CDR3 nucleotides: TGTGCCAGCAGTTTAGGGACTAGCGGTCTCTCAGCTGGGACCCAGTACTTC. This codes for CASSLGTSGLSAGTQYF.

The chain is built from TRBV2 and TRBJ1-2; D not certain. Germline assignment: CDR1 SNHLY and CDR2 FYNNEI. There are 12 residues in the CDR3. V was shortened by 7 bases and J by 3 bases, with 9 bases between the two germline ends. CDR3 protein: CASTDGYYGYTF. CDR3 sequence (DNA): TGTGCCAGCACAGACGGTTACTATGGCTACACCTTC.

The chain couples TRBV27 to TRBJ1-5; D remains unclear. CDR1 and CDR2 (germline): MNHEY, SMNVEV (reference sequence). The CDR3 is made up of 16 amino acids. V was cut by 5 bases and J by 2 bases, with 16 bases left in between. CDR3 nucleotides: TGTGCCAGCAGTGCCCTATCGGGGTTTGGCAATCAGCCCCAGCATTTT. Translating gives CASSALSGFGNQPQHF.

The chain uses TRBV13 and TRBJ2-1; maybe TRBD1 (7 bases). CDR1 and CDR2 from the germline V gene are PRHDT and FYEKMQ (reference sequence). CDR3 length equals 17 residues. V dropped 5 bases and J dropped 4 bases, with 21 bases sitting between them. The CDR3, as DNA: TGTGCCAGCAGCCTCAGGGGGGTTCTAGAGGAGTACAATGAGCAGTTCTTC. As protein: CASSLRGVLEEYNEQFF. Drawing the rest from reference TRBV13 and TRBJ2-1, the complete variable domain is AAGVIQSPRHLIKEKRETATLKCYPIPRHDTVYWYQQGPGQDPQFLISFYEKMQSDKGSIPDRFSAQQFSDYHSELNMSSLELGDSALYFCASSLRGVLEEYNEQFFGPGTRLTVL.

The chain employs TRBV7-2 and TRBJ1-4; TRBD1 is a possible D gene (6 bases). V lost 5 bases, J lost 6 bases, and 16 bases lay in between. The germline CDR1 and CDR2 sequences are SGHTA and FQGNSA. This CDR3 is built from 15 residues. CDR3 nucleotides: TGTGCCAGCAGCGCCCCGGGGGGCTTGGATGAAAAACTGTTTTTT. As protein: CASSAPGGLDEKLFF.

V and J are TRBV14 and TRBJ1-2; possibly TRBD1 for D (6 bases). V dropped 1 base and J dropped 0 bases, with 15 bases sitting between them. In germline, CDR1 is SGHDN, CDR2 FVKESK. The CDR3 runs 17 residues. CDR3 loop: CASSQATGPNANYGYTF. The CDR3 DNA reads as TGTGCCAGCAGCCAAGCGACAGGACCAAATGCTAACTATGGCTACACCTTC.

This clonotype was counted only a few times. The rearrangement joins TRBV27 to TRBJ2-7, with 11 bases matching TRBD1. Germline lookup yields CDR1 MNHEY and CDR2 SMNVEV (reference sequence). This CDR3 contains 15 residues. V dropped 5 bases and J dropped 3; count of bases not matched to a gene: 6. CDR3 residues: CASSPGTGGSYEQYF. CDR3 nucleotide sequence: TGTGCCAGCAGTCCGGGGACAGGGGGTAGCTACGAGCAGTACTTC.

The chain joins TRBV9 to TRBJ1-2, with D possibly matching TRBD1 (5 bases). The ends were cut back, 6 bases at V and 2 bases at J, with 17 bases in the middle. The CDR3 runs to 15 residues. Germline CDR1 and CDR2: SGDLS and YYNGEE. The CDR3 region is CASTRSGGINYGYTF. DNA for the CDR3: TGTGCCAGCACCCGATCTGGGGGGATCAACTATGGCTACACCTTC.

The CDR3 is CASSSPRGEETQYF. CDR3 DNA: TGTGCCAGCAGCTCCCCAAGGGGGGAAGAGACCCAGTACTTC. The rearrangement uses TRBV7-9 and TRBJ2-5; either TRBD1 or TRBD2 may fit D (6 bases each). Trimming shortened V by 4 bases and J by 3 bases, and 12 bases separated the two germline ends. Germline V CDR1 and CDR2: SEHNR, FQNEAQ (reference sequence). This CDR3 spans 14 amino acids.

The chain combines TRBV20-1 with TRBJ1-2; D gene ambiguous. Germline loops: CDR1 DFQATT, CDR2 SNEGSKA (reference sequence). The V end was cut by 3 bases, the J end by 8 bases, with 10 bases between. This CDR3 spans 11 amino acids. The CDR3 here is CSARVTPGYTF. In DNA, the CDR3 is TGCAGTGCTAGGGTGACCCCCGGCTACACCTTC.

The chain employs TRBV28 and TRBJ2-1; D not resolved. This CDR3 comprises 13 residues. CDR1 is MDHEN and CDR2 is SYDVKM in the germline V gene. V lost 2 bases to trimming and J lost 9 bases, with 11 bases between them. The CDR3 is CASSLLTGSEQFF. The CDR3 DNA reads TGTGCCAGCAGTTTACTGACTGGATCTGAGCAGTTCTTC.

CDR3: CASSPPTGRTSVGTQYF. CDR3 coding DNA: TGTGCCAGCAGCCCCCCGACAGGCCGGACTAGCGTTGGTACGCAGTATTTT. The rearrangement joins TRBV7-3 to TRBJ2-3, with TRBD2 matching 9 bases. Germline V gene lookup returns CDR1 SGHTA and CDR2 FQGTGA. Unmatched junction bases numbered 17, after V lost 5 bases and J lost 8 bases. The length of the CDR3 is 17 residues.

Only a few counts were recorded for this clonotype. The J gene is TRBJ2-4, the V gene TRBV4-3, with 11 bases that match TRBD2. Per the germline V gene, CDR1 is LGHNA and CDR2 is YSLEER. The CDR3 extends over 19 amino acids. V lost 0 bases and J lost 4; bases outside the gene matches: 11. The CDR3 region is CASSQEVLAGVGRKNIQYF. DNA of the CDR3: TGCGCCAGCAGCCAAGAGGTACTAGCGGGAGTTGGGAGAAAAAACATTCAGTACTTC.

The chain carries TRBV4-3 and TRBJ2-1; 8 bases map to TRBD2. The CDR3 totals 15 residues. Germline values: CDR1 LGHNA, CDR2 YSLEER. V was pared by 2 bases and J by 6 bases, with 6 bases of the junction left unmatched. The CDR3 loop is CASSQSSGLANEQFF. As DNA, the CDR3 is TGCGCCAGCAGCCAATCGTCAGGACTAGCCAATGAGCAGTTCTTC.

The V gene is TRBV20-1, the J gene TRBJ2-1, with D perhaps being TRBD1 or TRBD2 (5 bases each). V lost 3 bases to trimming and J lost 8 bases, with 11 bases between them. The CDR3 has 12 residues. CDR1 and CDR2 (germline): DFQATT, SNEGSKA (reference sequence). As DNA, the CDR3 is TGCAGTGCTAGTGCCGGGGCGGATGAGCAGTTCTTC. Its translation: CSASAGADEQFF.

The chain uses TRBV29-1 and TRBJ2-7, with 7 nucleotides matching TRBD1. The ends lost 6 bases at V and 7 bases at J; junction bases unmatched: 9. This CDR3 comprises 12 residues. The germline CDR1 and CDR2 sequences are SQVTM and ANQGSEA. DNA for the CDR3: TGCAGCGTACGGACAGGAGGCTATGAGCAGTACTTC. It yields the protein CSVRTGGYEQYF.